A selection of T cell receptor beta chains follows, all from one sample in a study of cytomegalovirus exposure and HLA in healthy donors. Sequenced by immunoSEQ multiplex PCR; TCRdb stores in-frame clones only, minus some. The data show under 100,000 clones, roughly 61% seen once. Sequencing used PBMCs. The source of these receptors is a woman aged 40 to 50 in good health and CMV-seropositive. CDR3s include the opening cysteine and the closing phenylalanine or tryptophan. A D gene is named only where the DNA matches it firmly. For some rows the clone size is stated as once, few or many, or as a class when expanded; others skip it.

CDR3 DNA: TGTGCCAGCAGTTATTCCGAATATACTAGCACAGATACGCAGTATTTT; CDR3 protein: CASSYSEYTSTDTQYF; D gene: NA; J gene: TRBJ2-3; V gene: TRBV6-6; clone size: NA
CDR3 DNA: TGTGCCAGCAAAACATCAGTCTATGGCTACACCTTC; CDR3 protein: CASKTSVYGYTF; D gene: NA; J gene: TRBJ1-2; V gene: TRBV28; clone size: NA
CDR3 DNA: TGTGCCAGCAGTACACGACTAGCGGGAAAGCAAGAGACCCAGTACTTC; CDR3 protein: CASSTRLAGKQETQYF; D gene: TRBD2; J gene: TRBJ2-5; V gene: TRBV27; clone size: NA
CDR3 DNA: TGCGCCAGCAGCTTGGGATTTCTCGACAGCTACAATGAGCAGTTCTTC; CDR3 protein: CASSLGFLDSYNEQFF; D gene: NA; J gene: TRBJ2-1; V gene: TRBV5-1; clone size: NA
CDR3 DNA: TGTGCCAGCAGTGAGAGCGGTTATAGCAATCAGCCCCAGCATTTT; CDR3 protein: CASSESGYSNQPQHF; D gene: NA; J gene: TRBJ1-5; V gene: TRBV6-1; clone size: NA
CDR3 DNA: TGTGCCACCAGGGCCGGGACTAGCGGTTTCTACGAGCAGTACTTC; CDR3 protein: CATRAGTSGFYEQYF; D gene: TRBD2; J gene: TRBJ2-7; V gene: TRBV10-3; clone size: NA
CDR3 DNA: TGTGCCAGCGAACAGACTAATGAAAAACTGTTTTTT; CDR3 protein: CASEQTNEKLFF; D gene: NA; J gene: TRBJ1-4; V gene: TRBV2; clone size: NA
CDR3 DNA: TGCAGCGTTGTATTCGCCGCTGGGGCGGGGGCTTTTCAGCCCCAGCATTTT; CDR3 protein: CSVVFAAGAGAFQPQHF; D gene: NA; J gene: TRBJ1-5; V gene: TRBV29-1; clone size: NA
CDR3 DNA: TGCGCCAGCAGCCAACAAGAAGTGCGGGAGGGCGGGTACGAGCAGTACTTC; CDR3 protein: CASSQQEVREGGYEQYF; D gene: TRBD2; J gene: TRBJ2-7; V gene: TRBV4-3; clone size: NA
CDR3 DNA: TGTGCCAGCAGCTTTTACAGGGGAGATACGCAGTATTTT; CDR3 protein: CASSFYRGDTQYF; D gene: TRBD1; J gene: TRBJ2-3; V gene: TRBV7-2; clone size: NA
CDR3 DNA: TGCGCCAGCAGCTTGCGGGGGATTCGCGAGCAGTACTTC; CDR3 protein: CASSLRGIREQYF; D gene: NA; J gene: TRBJ2-7; V gene: TRBV5-1; clone size: NA
CDR3 DNA: TGTGCCAGCAGCTTAGGCCTTGGAGGGATTACCTACGAGCAGTACTTC; CDR3 protein: CASSLGLGGITYEQYF; D gene: NA; J gene: TRBJ2-7; V gene: TRBV13; clone size: NA
CDR3 DNA: TGTGCCACCCGGAGGGGTATGTTCTACGAGCAGTACTTC; CDR3 protein: CATRRGMFYEQYF; D gene: NA; J gene: TRBJ2-7; V gene: TRBV6-5; clone size: few
CDR3 DNA: TGTGCCAGTAGTCTCCCAGGGTTGGGCACTGAAGCTTTCTTT; CDR3 protein: CASSLPGLGTEAFF; D gene: NA; J gene: TRBJ1-1; V gene: TRBV19; clone size: NA
CDR3 DNA: TGTGCCAGCAGTTACAATAACGGCGAGCAGTACTTC; CDR3 protein: CASSYNNGEQYF; D gene: NA; J gene: TRBJ2-7; V gene: TRBV6-5; clone size: once
CDR3 DNA: TGTGCCAGCAGTTTAAATCTAAGACAGGGTTTGGGCTATGGCTACACCTTC; CDR3 protein: CASSLNLRQGLGYGYTF; D gene: TRBD1; J gene: TRBJ1-2; V gene: TRBV28; clone size: few
CDR3 DNA: TGTGCCAGCAGCCAAGAAGGGACACTCCAAGAGACCCAGTACTTC; CDR3 protein: CASSQEGTLQETQYF; D gene: NA; J gene: TRBJ2-5; V gene: TRBV4-2; clone size: NA
CDR3 DNA: TGTGCCAGTAAACTAGCGGGAGTAACAGATACGCAGTATTTT; CDR3 protein: CASKLAGVTDTQYF; D gene: TRBD2; J gene: TRBJ2-3; V gene: TRBV7-2; clone size: few
CDR3 DNA: TGTTCCAGCAGCTCAGCTTCAGATTTGCAGCATTTT; CDR3 protein: CSSSSASDLQHF; D gene: NA; J gene: TRBJ1-5; V gene: TRBV7-9; clone size: few
CDR3 DNA: TGCAGCGTTGAAACGGGCAGGGGGCTTGCCGAGCAGTACTTC; CDR3 protein: CSVETGRGLAEQYF; D gene: TRBD1; J gene: TRBJ2-7; V gene: TRBV29-1; clone size: NA
CDR3 DNA: TGCAGTGCTGAGAACAGGGGAACGCAGTATTTT; CDR3 protein: CSAENRGTQYF; D gene: TRBD1; J gene: TRBJ2-3; V gene: TRBV20-1; clone size: NA
CDR3 DNA: TGTGCCAGCAGTTTAGTAAATCAGCCCCAGCATTTT; CDR3 protein: CASSLVNQPQHF; D gene: NA; J gene: TRBJ1-5; V gene: TRBV28; clone size: NA
CDR3 DNA: TGCGCCAGCAGTCTAACTAGCGATTTACGCTACGAGCAGTACTTC; CDR3 protein: CASSLTSDLRYEQYF; D gene: TRBD2; J gene: TRBJ2-7; V gene: TRBV4-3; clone size: few
CDR3 DNA: TGTGCCAGCTCACCAAGATCACTAGCGGGGGCAGATACGCAGTATTTT; CDR3 protein: CASSPRSLAGADTQYF; D gene: TRBD2; J gene: TRBJ2-3; V gene: TRBV18; clone size: once
CDR3 DNA: TGTGCCAGCAGTTTAGGGGAAACAGGGGGCCTTCGGGGCTACACCTTC; CDR3 protein: CASSLGETGGLRGYTF; D gene: TRBD1; J gene: TRBJ1-2; V gene: TRBV28; clone size: once
CDR3 DNA: TGCGCCAGCACAAGGGACAGGGGAGGGCAGTTCTTC; CDR3 protein: CASTRDRGGQFF; D gene: TRBD1; J gene: TRBJ2-1; V gene: TRBV5-1; clone size: few
CDR3 DNA: TGTGCCAGCAGTTACAGGCCAGGGACTACCTACGAGCAGTACTTC; CDR3 protein: CASSYRPGTTYEQYF; D gene: TRBD2; J gene: TRBJ2-7; V gene: TRBV6-5; clone size: few
CDR3 DNA: TGTGCCAGCAGTGCCGACAGCTATGGCTACACCTTC; CDR3 protein: CASSADSYGYTF; D gene: NA; J gene: TRBJ1-2; V gene: TRBV7-2; clone size: NA
CDR3 DNA: TGTGCCATCAACCCGGGACTAGCGGAATACAATGAGCAGTTCTTC; CDR3 protein: CAINPGLAEYNEQFF; D gene: TRBD2; J gene: TRBJ2-1; V gene: TRBV10-3; clone size: NA
CDR3 DNA: TGTGCCAGCAGCAACCGGGACAGGGGAATCACCGGGGAGCTGTTTTTT; CDR3 protein: CASSNRDRGITGELFF; D gene: TRBD1; J gene: TRBJ2-2; V gene: TRBV14; clone size: few
CDR3 DNA: TGCGCCAGCAGCCAAGTGGGACAGGGGAGCTCCTACGAGCAGTACTTC; CDR3 protein: CASSQVGQGSSYEQYF; D gene: TRBD1; J gene: TRBJ2-7; V gene: TRBV4-3; clone size: NA
CDR3 DNA: TGTGCCAGCAGTTTGAGGTTGACGGGCGAGCAGTACTTC; CDR3 protein: CASSLRLTGEQYF; D gene: NA; J gene: TRBJ2-7; V gene: TRBV27; clone size: NA
CDR3 DNA: TGTGCCAGCAGGAGGACAGGGGCCTCAACTAATGAAAAACTGTTTTTT; CDR3 protein: CASRRTGASTNEKLFF; D gene: TRBD1; J gene: TRBJ1-4; V gene: TRBV27; clone size: NA
CDR3 DNA: TGTGCCTTTAACAGACGGGGACTGAATGAAAAACTGTTTTTT; CDR3 protein: CAFNRRGLNEKLFF; D gene: NA; J gene: TRBJ1-4; V gene: TRBV30; clone size: few
CDR3 DNA: TGTGCCAGCAGCGATAGGCTAGCGGGCAATGAGCAGTTCTTC; CDR3 protein: CASSDRLAGNEQFF; D gene: TRBD2; J gene: TRBJ2-1; V gene: TRBV6-5; clone size: NA
CDR3 DNA: TGTGCCAGCAGTTTAAGGAGCAGCAATCAGCCCCAGCATTTT; CDR3 protein: CASSLRSSNQPQHF; D gene: NA; J gene: TRBJ1-5; V gene: TRBV28; clone size: NA
CDR3 DNA: TGTGCCAGCAGCAAAATGAGCAGGGGCCCGAGCAATCAGCCCCAGCATTTT; CDR3 protein: CASSKMSRGPSNQPQHF; D gene: NA; J gene: TRBJ1-5; V gene: TRBV21-1; clone size: NA
CDR3 DNA: TGCGCCAGCAGCCAAGTGGCAGGGTCCTACGAGCAGTACTTC; CDR3 protein: CASSQVAGSYEQYF; D gene: NA; J gene: TRBJ2-7; V gene: TRBV4-3; clone size: NA
CDR3 DNA: TGCGCCAGCAGTAGCGGGAGAGGTGAGACCCAGTACTTC; CDR3 protein: CASSSGRGETQYF; D gene: TRBD2; J gene: TRBJ2-5; V gene: TRBV10-1; clone size: NA